This T cell receptor beta chain comes out of a study of OX40 agonist ivuxolimab in advanced cancers. In the study overall: Dose-escalation subjects each had hepatocellular carcinoma, melanoma, renal cell or head and neck cancer.

The CDR3 consists of 14 residues. Germline V CDR1 and CDR2: MDHEN, SYDVKM. V lost 3 bases, J lost 3 bases, and 8 bases lay in between. The assay was immunoSEQ multiplex PCR, and TCRdb's table has in-frame clones only and misses some. The repertoire includes roughly 49,000 clones, about 86% of them detected once, and approximately 6.1% sits in the top ten. The TCR was taken from an adult with an advanced solid tumor such as melanoma, head and neck, liver or kidney cancer. The starting material was CD4+ or CD8+ T cells sorted from blood, obtained in a trial of the OX40 agonist ivuxolimab. The J gene is TRBJ2-2, the V gene TRBV28; D not resolved. The CDR3 sequence is CASSFRLDTGELFF. Here the CDR3 DNA reads TGTGCCAGCAGTTTCAGGCTCGACACCGGGGAGCTGTTTTTT.